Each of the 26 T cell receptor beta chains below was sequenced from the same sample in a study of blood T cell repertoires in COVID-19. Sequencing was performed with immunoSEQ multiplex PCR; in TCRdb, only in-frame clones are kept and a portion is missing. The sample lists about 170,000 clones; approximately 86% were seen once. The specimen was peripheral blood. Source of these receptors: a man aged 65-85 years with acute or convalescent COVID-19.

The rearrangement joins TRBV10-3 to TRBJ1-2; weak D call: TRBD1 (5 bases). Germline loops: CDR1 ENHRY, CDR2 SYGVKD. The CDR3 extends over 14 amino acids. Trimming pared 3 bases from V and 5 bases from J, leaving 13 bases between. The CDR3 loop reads CAISDLTQGYGYTF. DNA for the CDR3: TGTGCCATCAGTGACCTCACTCAGGGTTATGGCTACACCTTC.

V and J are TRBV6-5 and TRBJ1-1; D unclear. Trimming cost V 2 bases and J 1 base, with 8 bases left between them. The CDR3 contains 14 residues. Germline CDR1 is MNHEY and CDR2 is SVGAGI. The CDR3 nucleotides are TGTGCCAGCAGTTACGATGGAGGGAACACTGAAGCTTTCTTT. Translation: CASSYDGGNTEAFF.

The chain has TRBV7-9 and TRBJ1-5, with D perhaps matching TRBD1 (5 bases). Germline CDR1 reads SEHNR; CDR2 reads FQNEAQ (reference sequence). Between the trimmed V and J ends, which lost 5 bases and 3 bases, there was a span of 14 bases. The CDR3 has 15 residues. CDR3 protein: CASSPPGWSNQPQHF. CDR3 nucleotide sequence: TGTGCCAGCAGCCCCCCAGGGTGGTCCAATCAGCCCCAGCATTTT.

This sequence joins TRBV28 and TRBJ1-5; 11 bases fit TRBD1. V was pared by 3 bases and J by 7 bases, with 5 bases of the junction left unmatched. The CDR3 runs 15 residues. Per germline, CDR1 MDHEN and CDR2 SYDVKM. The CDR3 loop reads CASSFRTGGLQPQHF. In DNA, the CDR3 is TGTGCCAGCAGTTTTCGGACAGGGGGCCTGCAGCCCCAGCATTTT.

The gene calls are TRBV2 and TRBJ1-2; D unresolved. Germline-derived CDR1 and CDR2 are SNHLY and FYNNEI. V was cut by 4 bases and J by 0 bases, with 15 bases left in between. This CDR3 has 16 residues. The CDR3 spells CASSVNRGKANYGYTF. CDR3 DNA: TGTGCCAGCAGTGTAAACAGAGGGAAAGCTAACTATGGCTACACCTTC.

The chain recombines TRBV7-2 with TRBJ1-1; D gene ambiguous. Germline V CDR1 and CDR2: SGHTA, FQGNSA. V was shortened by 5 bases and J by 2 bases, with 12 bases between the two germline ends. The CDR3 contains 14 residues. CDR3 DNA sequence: TGTGCCAGCAGCCTACAGAATTCCAACACTGAAGCTTTCTTT. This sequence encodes CASSLQNSNTEAFF.

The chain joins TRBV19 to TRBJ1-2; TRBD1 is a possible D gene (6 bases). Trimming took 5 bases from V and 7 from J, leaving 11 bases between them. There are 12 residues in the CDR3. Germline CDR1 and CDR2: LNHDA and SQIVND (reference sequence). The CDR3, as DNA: TGTGCCAGTAGTCACCGGGACACTGGCTACACCTTC. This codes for CASSHRDTGYTF.

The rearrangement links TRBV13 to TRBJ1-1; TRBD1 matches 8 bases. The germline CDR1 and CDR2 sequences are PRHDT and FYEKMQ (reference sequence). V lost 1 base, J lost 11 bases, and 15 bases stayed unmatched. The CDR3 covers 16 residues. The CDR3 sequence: CASSLEGPGTGSRAFF. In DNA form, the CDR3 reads TGTGCCAGCAGCTTAGAGGGTCCCGGGACAGGTTCGAGGGCTTTCTTT.

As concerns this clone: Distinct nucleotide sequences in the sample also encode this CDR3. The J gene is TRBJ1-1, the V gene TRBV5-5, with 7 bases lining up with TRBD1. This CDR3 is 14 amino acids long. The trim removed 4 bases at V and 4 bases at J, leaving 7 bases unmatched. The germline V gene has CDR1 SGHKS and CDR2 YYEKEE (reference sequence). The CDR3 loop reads CASSRQGAGTEAFF. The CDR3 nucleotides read TGTGCCAGCAGCAGACAGGGAGCGGGCACTGAAGCTTTCTTT.

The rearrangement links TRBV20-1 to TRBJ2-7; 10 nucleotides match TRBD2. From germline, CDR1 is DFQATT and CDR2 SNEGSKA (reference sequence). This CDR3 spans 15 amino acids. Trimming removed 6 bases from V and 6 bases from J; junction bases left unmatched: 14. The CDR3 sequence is CSASSDLAGEGEQYF. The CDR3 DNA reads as TGCAGTGCCAGTAGTGATCTAGCGGGAGAGGGCGAGCAGTACTTC.

The CDR3 DNA reads TGTGCCAGCAGGGACAGGGTGAACTATGGCTACACCTTC. Its translation is CASRDRVNYGYTF. The chain uses TRBV5-6 and TRBJ1-2, with 8 bases fitting TRBD1. The germline V gene encodes CDR1 SGHDT and CDR2 YYEEEE. J gave up 2 bases and V 5 bases, and 2 bases lay outside the gene matches. This CDR3 has 13 amino acids.

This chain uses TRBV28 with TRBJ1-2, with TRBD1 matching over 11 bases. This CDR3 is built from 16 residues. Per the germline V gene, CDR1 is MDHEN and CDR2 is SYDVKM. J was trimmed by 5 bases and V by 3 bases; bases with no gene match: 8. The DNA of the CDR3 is TGTGCCAGCAGTTTCAGGGACAGGGGGATGTGGTATGGCTACACCTTC. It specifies CASSFRDRGMWYGYTF.

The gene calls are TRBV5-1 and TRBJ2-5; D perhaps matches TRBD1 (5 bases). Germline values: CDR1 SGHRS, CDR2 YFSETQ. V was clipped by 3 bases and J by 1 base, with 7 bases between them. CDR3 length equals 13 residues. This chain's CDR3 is CASSWTLQETQYF. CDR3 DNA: TGCGCCAGCAGCTGGACACTCCAAGAGACCCAGTACTTC.

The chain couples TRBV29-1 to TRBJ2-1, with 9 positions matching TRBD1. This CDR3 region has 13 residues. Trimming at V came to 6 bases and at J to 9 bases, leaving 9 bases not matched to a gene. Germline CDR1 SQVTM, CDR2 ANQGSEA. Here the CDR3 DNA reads TGCAGCGTAACCGACAGGGGGAGCGGTGAGCAGTTCTTC. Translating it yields CSVTDRGSGEQFF.

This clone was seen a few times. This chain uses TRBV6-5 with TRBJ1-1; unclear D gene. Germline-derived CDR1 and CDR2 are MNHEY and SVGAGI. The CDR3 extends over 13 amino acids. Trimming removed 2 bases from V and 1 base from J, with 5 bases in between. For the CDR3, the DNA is TGTGCCAGCAGTTACACAGAGAACACTGAAGCTTTCTTT. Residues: CASSYTENTEAFF.

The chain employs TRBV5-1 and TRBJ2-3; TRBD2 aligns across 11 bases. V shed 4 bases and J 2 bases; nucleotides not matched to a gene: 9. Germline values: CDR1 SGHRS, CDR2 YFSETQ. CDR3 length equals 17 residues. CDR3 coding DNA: TGCGCCAGCAGCCCTCCACTAGCGGGAGTTGACACAGATACGCAGTATTTT. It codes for CASSPPLAGVDTDTQYF.

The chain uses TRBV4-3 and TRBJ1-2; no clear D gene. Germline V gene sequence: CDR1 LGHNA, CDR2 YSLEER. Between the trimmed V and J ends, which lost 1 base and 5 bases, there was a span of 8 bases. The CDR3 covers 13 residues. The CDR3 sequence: CASSQVRGYGYTF. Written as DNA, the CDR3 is TGCGCCAGCAGCCAAGTACGAGGGTATGGCTACACCTTC.

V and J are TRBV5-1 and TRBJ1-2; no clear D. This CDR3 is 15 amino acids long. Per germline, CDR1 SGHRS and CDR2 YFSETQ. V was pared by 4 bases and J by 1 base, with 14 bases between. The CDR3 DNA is TGCGCCAGCAGCCCTTCGGGGTCTGGTAACTATGGCTACACCTTC. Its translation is CASSPSGSGNYGYTF.

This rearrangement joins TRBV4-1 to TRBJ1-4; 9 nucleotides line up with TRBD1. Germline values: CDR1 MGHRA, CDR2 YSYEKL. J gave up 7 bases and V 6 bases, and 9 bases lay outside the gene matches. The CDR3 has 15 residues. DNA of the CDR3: TGCGCCAGCAGTCCTGTGGGGACAGGGCGTGAAAAACTGTTTTTT. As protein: CASSPVGTGREKLFF.

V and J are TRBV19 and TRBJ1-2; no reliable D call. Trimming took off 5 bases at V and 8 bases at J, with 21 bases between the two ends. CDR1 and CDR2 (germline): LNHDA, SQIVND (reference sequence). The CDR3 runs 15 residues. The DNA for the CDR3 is TGTGCCAGTAGTGTCCCTTCCTCACTCCCGGGAGGCTACACCTTC. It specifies CASSVPSSLPGGYTF.

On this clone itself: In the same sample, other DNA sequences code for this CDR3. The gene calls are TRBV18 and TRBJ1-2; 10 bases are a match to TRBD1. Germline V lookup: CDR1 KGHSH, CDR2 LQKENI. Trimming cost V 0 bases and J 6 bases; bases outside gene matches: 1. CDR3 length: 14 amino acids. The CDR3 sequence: CASSPPGTGDGYTF. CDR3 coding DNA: TGTGCCAGCTCACCACCCGGGACAGGGGATGGCTACACCTTC.

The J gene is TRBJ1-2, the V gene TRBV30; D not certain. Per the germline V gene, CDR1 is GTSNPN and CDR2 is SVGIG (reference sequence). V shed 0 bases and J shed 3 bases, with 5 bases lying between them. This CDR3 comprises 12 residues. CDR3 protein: CAWSVTDYGYTF. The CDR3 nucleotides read TGTGCCTGGAGTGTCACGGACTATGGCTACACCTTC.

CDR3 loop: CASSFALPSNEQFF. The CDR3 region has the DNA TGTGCCAGCAGCTTTGCTCTACCTTCCAATGAGCAGTTCTTC. The genes are TRBV11-2 and TRBJ2-1; no firm D call. Trimming stripped 3 bases from V and 6 bases from J, with 12 bases between. CDR3 length: 14 amino acids. Germline V CDR1 and CDR2: SGHAT, FQNNGV.

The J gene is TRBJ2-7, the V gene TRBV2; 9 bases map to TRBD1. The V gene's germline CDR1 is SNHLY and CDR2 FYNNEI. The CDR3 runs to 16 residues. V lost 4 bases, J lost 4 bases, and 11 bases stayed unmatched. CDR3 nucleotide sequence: TGTGCCAGCAGTGGGGTGGTGGGACAGGGTTTATACGAGCAGTACTTC. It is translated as CASSGVVGQGLYEQYF.

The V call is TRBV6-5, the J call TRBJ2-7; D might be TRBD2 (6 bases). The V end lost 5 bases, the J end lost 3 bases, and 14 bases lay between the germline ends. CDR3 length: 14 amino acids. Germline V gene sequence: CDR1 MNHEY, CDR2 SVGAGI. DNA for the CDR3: TGTGCCAGCAGTCTCCGACTAGGTATCTACGAGCAGTACTTC. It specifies CASSLRLGIYEQYF.

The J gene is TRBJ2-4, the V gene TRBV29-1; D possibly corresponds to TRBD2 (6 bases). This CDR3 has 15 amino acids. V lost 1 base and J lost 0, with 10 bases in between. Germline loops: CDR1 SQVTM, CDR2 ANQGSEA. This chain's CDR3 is CSVEAGEIAKNIQYF. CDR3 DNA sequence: TGCAGCGTTGAAGCGGGAGAGATAGCCAAAAACATTCAGTACTTC.